This passage covers 14 T cell receptor beta chains from one sample sequenced in a study of blood T cell repertoires in COVID-19. Sequencing was performed with immunoSEQ multiplex PCR; in TCRdb, only in-frame clones are kept and a portion is missing. This table holds around 150,000 clones, around 85% found once. The specimen sequenced was peripheral blood. The receptors were gathered from a human donor with acute or convalescent COVID-19. The donor label of this sample is uncertain.

The gene calls are TRBV5-6 and TRBJ2-1; 8 positions match TRBD1. The germline gives CDR1 SGHDT, CDR2 YYEEEE. Unmatched junction bases numbered 9, after V lost 1 base and J lost 9 bases. The CDR3 is made up of 15 amino acids. CDR3 coding DNA: TGTGCCAGCAGCTTGAAGGACAGGGTCGGTCGTGAGCAGTTCTTC. Its translation is CASSLKDRVGREQFF.

The chain couples TRBV27 to TRBJ2-1, with D possibly TRBD1 on 6 matching bases. V lost 4 bases and J 0 bases, leaving 10 bases between the germline ends. Germline CDR1 and CDR2: MNHEY and SMNVEV (reference sequence). The CDR3 is 15 amino acids. The DNA of the CDR3 is TGTGCCAGCAGTTCCGGGACAAACTCCTACAATGAGCAGTTCTTC. It is translated as CASSSGTNSYNEQFF.

The rearrangement joins TRBV15 to TRBJ1-4; D perhaps matches TRBD1 (5 bases). The V gene's germline CDR1 is LNHNV and CDR2 YYDKDF (reference sequence). Trimming pared 5 bases from V and 11 bases from J, leaving 12 bases between. The CDR3 totals 12 residues. The CDR3 nucleotides read TGTGCCACCAGCCGGGGGGGAGGGAAACTGTTTTTT. This codes for CATSRGGGKLFF.

The chain joins TRBV5-1 to TRBJ1-3; the match to TRBD1 covers 9 bases. Looked up from germline, CDR1 is SGHRS and CDR2 is YFSETQ. The ends lost 7 bases at V and 2 bases at J; junction bases unmatched: 7. CDR3 length equals 15 residues. For the CDR3, the DNA is TGCGCCAGCCGTAGGACAGGGGAGGCTGGAAACACCATATATTTT. Residues: CASRRTGEAGNTIYF.

The DNA of the CDR3 is TGTGCCAGTAGTGCGGGCCTGTATTACACTGAAGCTTTCTTT. Translated, it gives CASSAGLYYTEAFF. The V gene is TRBV19, the J gene TRBJ1-1; D remains ambiguous. V gave up 5 bases and J gave up 3 bases, with 13 bases separating them. Germline CDR1 is LNHDA and CDR2 is SQIVND (reference sequence). The CDR3 consists of 14 residues.

The chain couples TRBV4-2 to TRBJ1-2, with D unclear. CDR3 length: 16 residues. V shed 0 bases and J shed 1 base, with 12 bases lying between them. Per germline, CDR1 LGHNA and CDR2 YNFKEQ. CDR3 sequence: CASSQDTRVINYGYTF. CDR3 nucleotide sequence: TGTGCCAGCAGCCAAGATACGAGAGTGATTAACTATGGCTACACCTTC.

J is TRBJ1-2 and V is TRBV28; TRBD1 is a possible D gene (6 bases). Germline CDR1 reads MDHEN; CDR2 reads SYDVKM. CDR3 length equals 16 residues. With 3 bases removed from V and 3 bases from J, the gap between germline ends came to 17 bases. CDR3 coding DNA: TGTGCCAGCAGTTTTATCCAGGGGAGTATCGACTATGGCTACACCTTC. This codes for CASSFIQGSIDYGYTF.

V gene TRBV25-1 combines with J gene TRBJ1-2; no reliable D call. This CDR3 is 15 amino acids long. From germline, CDR1 is MGHDK and CDR2 SYGVNS. V dropped 6 bases and J dropped 0 bases, with 14 bases sitting between them. The CDR3 DNA reads TGTGCCAGCAGCCATCCGAGAGGCGCTAACTATGGCTACACCTTC. Its protein product is CASSHPRGANYGYTF.

This clone has a handful of counts. The rearrangement links TRBV18 to TRBJ2-1; 9 bases are a match to TRBD1. CDR1 is KGHSH and CDR2 is LQKENI in the germline V gene. The length of the CDR3 is 14 residues. Unmatched junction bases numbered 1, after V lost 4 bases and J lost 3 bases. CDR3 coding DNA: TGTGCCAGCTCACTGGACAGGGGCTACAATGAGCAGTTCTTC. This translates into CASSLDRGYNEQFF.

Here the CDR3 reads CASSSRPLASHYEQYF. The CDR3 bases are TGTGCCAGCAGCTCTCGACCACTAGCTAGCCATTACGAGCAGTACTTC. The chain has TRBV11-2 and TRBJ2-7, with a possible D match to TRBD2 (6 bases). CDR1 is SGHAT, CDR2 FQNNGV, per germline. The CDR3 covers 16 residues. V gave up 4 bases and J gave up 4 bases, with 20 bases separating them.

The chain employs TRBV28 and TRBJ1-5; TRBD1 agrees at 8 bases. The CDR3 length is 17 residues. Losses at the gene ends were 4 bases for V and 0 bases for J; bases not matched to a gene: 8. The germline V gene has CDR1 MDHEN and CDR2 SYDVKM. CDR3 sequence reads: CASSSRGLLYSNQPQHF. In DNA, the CDR3 is TGTGCCAGCAGTTCCAGGGGGCTCCTATATAGCAATCAGCCCCAGCATTTT.

The chain employs TRBV28 and TRBJ1-2, with 8 nucleotides matching TRBD1. Trimming cost V 5 bases and J 0 bases; bases outside gene matches: 11. Germline lookup yields CDR1 MDHEN and CDR2 SYDVKM. CDR3 length: 17 amino acids. For the CDR3, the DNA is TGTGCCAGCAGTACCCAACAGGGGGGAGGCCCTAACTATGGCTACACCTTC. It codes for CASSTQQGGGPNYGYTF.

The genes are TRBV5-8 and TRBJ1-1, with 8 bases aligning to TRBD1. Germline CDR1 reads SGHTS; CDR2 reads YDEGEE. CDR3 length equals 16 residues. V lost 1 base, J lost 0 bases, and 5 bases stayed unmatched. In nucleotides, the CDR3 is TGTGCCAGCAGCTTGTCAGGGGGCCCTATGAACACTGAAGCTTTCTTT. Translation: CASSLSGGPMNTEAFF.

The V call is TRBV5-4, the J call TRBJ1-6; D not resolved. Germline CDR1 and CDR2: SGHNT and YYREEE (reference sequence). Trimming took off 1 base at V and 5 bases at J, with 7 bases between the two ends. CDR3 length equals 14 residues. The CDR3 loop reads CASSLRQDNSPLHF. In nucleotides, the CDR3 is TGTGCCAGCAGCTTGCGCCAGGATAATTCACCCCTCCACTTT.